Here is one T cell receptor beta chain with its context. At least ten counts were recorded for this clone. Its antigen is unknown. The CDR3 end falls 3 residues outside the read, so it is completed with the germline J gene. CVID samples and control samples contributed equivalent amounts of genomic DNA as sequencing input. For every sample, a 60 bp segment covering the rearranged TCRbeta CDR3 region was amplified and then sequenced. The immunoSEQ assay, a bias-corrected multiplex PCR combined with high-throughput sequencing, was used for TCRbeta amplification. The paper's processing steps were these. Every unique nucleotide sequence counted as a clone and was annotated with V, D and J genes, copy number and frequency. Sequences were labeled productive if in frame, and non-productive if out of frame or containing stop codons. As previously described, Shannon's entropy was used to calculate clonality. Mean CDR3 Kyte-Doolittle hydropathy was derived from the predicted amino acid sequences of productive clones. The R hclust function was used to hierarchically cluster scaled V gene usage with Manhattan distance and complete linkage. Sharing of clones by CDR3 amino acid sequence was evaluated through resampling of 12 repertoires per group over 100 rounds. The repertoires were searched for roughly 69 published EBV-specific and a few hundred published CMV-specific TCRbeta sequences. After a couple of CVID samples that produced fewer than 10,000 sequences were dropped from the analysis, around 40 CVID repertoires remained. Drawn from immuneACCESS, this table holds only the in-frame rearrangements with V and J called that TCRdb kept. Clones are partly lost; checked studies trace under half to an unresolved V gene and leave the rest unexplained. The DNA gave D and trimming, while V, J and clone size come from that table. In this sample, 35,000 or so clones appear, none counted once only. The ten top clones hold 2.5% to 3.5% of the sample.

Including the terminal cysteine and phenylalanine, the CDR3 comprises 14 residues. Sequencing covers 33 bases of the CDR3, shown here with the frame starting at base 1. Taken from the germline V gene (reference sequence), the CDR1 and CDR2 loops are DFQATT and SNEGSKA. V drops 3 bases and J drops 2 bases, leaving 11 bases in between. Most of the CVID patients and most of the healthy controls were of Caucasian heritage. Heparinized peripheral whole blood samples of about 4.5 to 8 ml were collected from each donor. TCRbeta CDR3 repertoires were sequenced from genomic DNA of adults with common variable immune deficiency (CVID) and healthy adult controls. There were around 22 healthy adult volunteers in the control group (around twelve female and approximately ten male), ranging in age from about 20 to 75 years, with a mean age of 34. Diluted blood was density-centrifuged over Hypaque 1077 or Ficoll-Paque to isolate peripheral blood mononuclear cells. Genomic DNA was obtained from unsorted mononuclear cells through either Qiagen column purification or a centrifugation-based method.

The sample is drawn from a study of T cell clonality in common variable immunodeficiency (dated by TCRdb to about 2015). What the research found in general, with its limitations: Healthy controls shared more TCRbeta clones with each other than CVID subjects shared among themselves (p < 0.0001). Correlations of repertoire features with clinical complications were constrained by heterogeneity among patients within the CVID cohort. Reportedly, TCRbeta sequences from CVID had fewer deletions and N-nucleotide insertions, and highly modified clones with 13 or more V deletions were absent from CVID. Although equal DNA input was used, an average of about 83,000 unique sequences per sample was obtained for controls, compared with some 34,000 for CVID samples. TCRbeta clonality was higher in CVID subjects than in healthy controls (t-test p = 0.018), and the increase was most characteristic of about a third of subjects. The authors noted that sequencing repertoires of T cell subpopulations would be needed to clarify what caused the increased clonality in CVID.

This receptor was obtained from a person between 18 and 75 years old in good health. The sequencing input was peripheral blood mononuclear cells. The sequence joins TRBV20-1 to TRBJ1-5, with TRBD1 as a weak D call on 5 bases. CDR3 region: CSASAGMGNQPQHF. The DNA read from the CDR3 is TGCAGTGCTAGTGCAGGGATGGGCAATCAGCCC.